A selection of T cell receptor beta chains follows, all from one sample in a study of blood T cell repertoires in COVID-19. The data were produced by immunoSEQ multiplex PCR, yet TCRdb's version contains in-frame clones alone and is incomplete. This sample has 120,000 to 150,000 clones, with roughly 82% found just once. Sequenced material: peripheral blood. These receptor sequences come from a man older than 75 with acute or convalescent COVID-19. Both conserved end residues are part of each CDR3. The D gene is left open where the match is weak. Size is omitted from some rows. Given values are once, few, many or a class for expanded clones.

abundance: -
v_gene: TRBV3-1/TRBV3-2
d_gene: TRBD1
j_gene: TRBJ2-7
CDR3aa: CASSRQGNEQYF
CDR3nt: TGTGCCAGCAGCCGACAGGGGAACGAGCAGTACTTC

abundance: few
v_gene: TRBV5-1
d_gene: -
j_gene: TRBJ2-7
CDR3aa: CASSLIPGLSHREQYF
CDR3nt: TGCGCCAGCAGCTTGATACCGGGACTGTCTCATCGTGAGCAGTACTTC

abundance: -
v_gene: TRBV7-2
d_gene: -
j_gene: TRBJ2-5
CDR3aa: CASSQTRESETQYF
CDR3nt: TGTGCCAGCAGCCAAACTAGAGAGTCAGAGACCCAGTACTTC

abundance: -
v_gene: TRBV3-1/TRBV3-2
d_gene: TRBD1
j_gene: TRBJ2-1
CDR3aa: CASSRTGNEQFF
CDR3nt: TGTGCCAGCAGCCGGACAGGCAATGAGCAGTTCTTC

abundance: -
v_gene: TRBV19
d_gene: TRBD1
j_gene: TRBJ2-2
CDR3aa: CASRGTGTGELFF
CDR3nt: TGTGCCAGTAGGGGGACAGGGACCGGGGAGCTGTTTTTT

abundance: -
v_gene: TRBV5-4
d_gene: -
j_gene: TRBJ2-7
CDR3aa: CASSRSSARDEQYF
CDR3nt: TGTGCCAGCAGCCGTTCCTCGGCCAGGGACGAGCAGTACTTC

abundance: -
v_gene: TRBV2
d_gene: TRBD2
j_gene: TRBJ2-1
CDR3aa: CARRTAGGYNEQFF
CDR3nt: TGTGCCCGGAGAACAGCGGGGGGTTACAATGAGCAGTTCTTC

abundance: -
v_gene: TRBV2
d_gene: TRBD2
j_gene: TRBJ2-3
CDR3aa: CASSAGGNPSTDTQYF
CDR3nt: TGTGCCAGCTCGGCGGGGGGGAATCCTAGCACAGATACGCAGTATTTT

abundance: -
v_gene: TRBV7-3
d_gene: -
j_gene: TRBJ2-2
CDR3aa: CATSLLGGANTGELFF
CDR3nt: TGTGCCACCTCCCTTTTGGGCGGGGCGAACACCGGGGAGCTGTTTTTT

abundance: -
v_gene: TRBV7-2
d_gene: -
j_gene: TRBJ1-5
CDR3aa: CASSLNLAGRGAQHF
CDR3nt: TGTGCCAGCAGCTTAAATCTGGCAGGTCGGGGGGCCCAGCATTTT

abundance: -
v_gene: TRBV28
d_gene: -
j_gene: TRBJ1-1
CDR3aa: CASSKGGVLLGAFF
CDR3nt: TGTGCCAGCAGTAAGGGGGGGGTTCTTTTGGGAGCTTTCTTT

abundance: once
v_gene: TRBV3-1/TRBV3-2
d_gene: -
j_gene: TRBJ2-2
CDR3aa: CASRSTGNTGELFF
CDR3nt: TGTGCCAGCAGGTCGACAGGGAACACCGGGGAGCTGTTTTTT

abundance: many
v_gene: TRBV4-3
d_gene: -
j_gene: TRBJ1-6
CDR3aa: CASSQDGRGNSPLHF
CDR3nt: TGCGCCAGCAGCCAAGATGGAAGGGGGAATTCACCCCTCCACTTT

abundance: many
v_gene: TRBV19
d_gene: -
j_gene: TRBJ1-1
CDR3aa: CASTPGGGREAFF
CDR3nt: TGTGCCAGTACCCCCGGGGGGGGCAGGGAAGCTTTCTTT

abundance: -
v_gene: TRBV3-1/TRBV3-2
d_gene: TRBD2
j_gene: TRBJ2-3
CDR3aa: CASSQIAGGRRISTDTQYF
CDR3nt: TGTGCCAGCAGCCAAATAGCGGGGGGCCGCCGAATCAGCACAGATACGCAGTATTTT

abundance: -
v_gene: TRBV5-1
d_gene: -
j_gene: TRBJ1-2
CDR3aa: CASSLGLYYGYTF
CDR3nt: TGCGCCAGCAGCTTGGGGCTTTACTATGGCTACACCTTC

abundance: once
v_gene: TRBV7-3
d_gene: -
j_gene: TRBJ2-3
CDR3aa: CASSPSLHRFTDTQYF
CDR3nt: TGTGCCAGCAGCCCCTCACTACACCGGTTCACAGATACGCAGTATTTT

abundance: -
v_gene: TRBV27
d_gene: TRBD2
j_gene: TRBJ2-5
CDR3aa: CASSLLSGGNQETQYF
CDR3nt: TGTGCCAGCAGTCTCCTCAGCGGGGGGAACCAAGAGACCCAGTACTTC

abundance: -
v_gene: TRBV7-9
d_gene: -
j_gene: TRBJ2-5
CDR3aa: CASSWDIQETQYF
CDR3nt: TGTGCCAGCAGCTGGGACATTCAAGAGACCCAGTACTTC

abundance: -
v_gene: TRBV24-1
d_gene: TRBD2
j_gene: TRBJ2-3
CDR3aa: CATSPSGATGDTQYF
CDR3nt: TGTGCCACCAGTCCTAGCGGGGCCACGGGAGATACGCAGTATTTT

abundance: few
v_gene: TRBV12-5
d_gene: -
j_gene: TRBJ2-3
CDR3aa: CASGLGTFSTQYF
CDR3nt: TGTGCTAGTGGTTTGGGGACTTTCAGTACGCAGTATTTT

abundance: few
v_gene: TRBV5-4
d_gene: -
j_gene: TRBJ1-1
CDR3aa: CASSLASRGGNTEAFF
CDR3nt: TGTGCCAGCAGCCTAGCTTCTAGGGGGGGGAACACTGAAGCTTTCTTT

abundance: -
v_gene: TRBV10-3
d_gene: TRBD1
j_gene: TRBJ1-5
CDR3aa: CAIREDRGGQPQHF
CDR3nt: TGTGCCATCAGGGAGGACAGGGGTGGTCAGCCCCAGCATTTT

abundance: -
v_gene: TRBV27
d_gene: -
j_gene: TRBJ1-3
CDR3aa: CASRQTVRDTIYF
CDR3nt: TGTGCCAGCAGGCAGACGGTTCGGGACACCATATATTTT

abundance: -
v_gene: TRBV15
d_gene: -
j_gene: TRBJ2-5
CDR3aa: CATSRGGTGREETQYF
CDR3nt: TGTGCCACCAGCAGAGGAGGCACAGGGCGAGAGGAGACCCAGTACTTC

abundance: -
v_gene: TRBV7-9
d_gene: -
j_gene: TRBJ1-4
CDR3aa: CASSPIAGRGEKLFF
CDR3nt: TGTGCCAGCAGCCCAATCGCAGGGCGAGGAGAAAAACTGTTTTTT

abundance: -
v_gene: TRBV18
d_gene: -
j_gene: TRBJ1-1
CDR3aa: CASSPRLSPERGSVTEAFF
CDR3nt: TGTGCCAGCTCACCACGCCTTTCTCCGGAAAGAGGCTCTGTGACTGAAGCTTTCTTT

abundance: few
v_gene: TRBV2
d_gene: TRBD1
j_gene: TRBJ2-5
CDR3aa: CASRTTGGVETQYF
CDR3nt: TGTGCCAGCAGAACAACAGGGGGCGTAGAGACCCAGTACTTC

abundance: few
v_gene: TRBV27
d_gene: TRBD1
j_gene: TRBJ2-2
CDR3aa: CASTPGTGQANTGELFF
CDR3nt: TGTGCCAGCACCCCGGGGACAGGCCAGGCGAACACCGGGGAGCTGTTTTTT

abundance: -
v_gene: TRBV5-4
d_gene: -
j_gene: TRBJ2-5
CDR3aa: CASSAPESVRETQYF
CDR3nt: TGTGCCAGCAGCGCGCCGGAGTCGGTACGAGAGACCCAGTACTTC

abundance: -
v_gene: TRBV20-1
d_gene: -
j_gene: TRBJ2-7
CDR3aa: CSARFGRRQYF
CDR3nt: TGCAGTGCTAGGTTCGGTAGGAGGCAGTACTTC

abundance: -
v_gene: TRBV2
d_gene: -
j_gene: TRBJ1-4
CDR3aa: CASSGYRKNEKLFF
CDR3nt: TGTGCCAGCAGTGGATACAGAAAAAATGAAAAACTGTTTTTT

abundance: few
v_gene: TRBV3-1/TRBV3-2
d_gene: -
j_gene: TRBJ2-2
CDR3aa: CASSQDSGTGELFF
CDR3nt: TGTGCCAGCAGCCAAGATTCGGGCACCGGGGAGCTGTTTTTT

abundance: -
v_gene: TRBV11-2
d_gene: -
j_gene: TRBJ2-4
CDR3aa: CASSLDRGFQNIQYF
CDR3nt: TGTGCCAGCAGCTTAGACAGGGGATTTCAAAACATTCAGTACTTC

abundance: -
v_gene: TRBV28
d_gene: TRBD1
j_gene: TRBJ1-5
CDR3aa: CASSLPGQYSNQPQHF
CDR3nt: TGTGCCAGCAGTTTACCGGGACAGTATAGCAATCAGCCCCAGCATTTT

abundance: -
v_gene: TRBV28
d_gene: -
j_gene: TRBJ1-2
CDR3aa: CASSFPPGNYGYTF
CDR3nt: TGTGCCAGCAGTTTCCCCCCAGGGAACTATGGCTACACCTTC

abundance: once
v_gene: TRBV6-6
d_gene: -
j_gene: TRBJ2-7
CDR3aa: CASSPQNREQYF
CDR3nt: TGTGCCAGCAGTCCCCAAAATCGGGAGCAGTACTTC

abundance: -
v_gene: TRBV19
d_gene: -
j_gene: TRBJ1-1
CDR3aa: CASSILRGTEAFF
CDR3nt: TGTGCCAGTAGTATTTTGAGGGGGACAGAAGCTTTCTTT

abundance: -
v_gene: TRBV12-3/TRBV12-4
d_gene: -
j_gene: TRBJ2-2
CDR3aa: CASSLVTRELFF
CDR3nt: TGTGCCAGCAGTTTAGTGACAAGGGAGCTGTTTTTT

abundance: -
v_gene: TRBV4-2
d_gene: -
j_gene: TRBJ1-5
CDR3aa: CASSQDYNDQPQHF
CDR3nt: TGTGCCAGCAGCCAAGATTACAATGATCAGCCCCAGCATTTT

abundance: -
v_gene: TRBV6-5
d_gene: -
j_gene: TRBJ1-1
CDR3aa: CASSYYSNTEAFF
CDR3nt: TGTGCCAGCAGTTACTACTCGAACACTGAAGCTTTCTTT

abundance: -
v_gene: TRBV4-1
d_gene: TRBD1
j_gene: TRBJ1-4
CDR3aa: CASSHQGATNEKLFF
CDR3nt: TGCGCCAGCAGTCATCAGGGGGCAACTAATGAAAAACTGTTTTTT

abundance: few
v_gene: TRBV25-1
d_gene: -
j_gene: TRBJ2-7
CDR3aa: CASRSTTEQYF
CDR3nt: TGTGCCAGTCGGAGTACGACGGAGCAGTACTTC

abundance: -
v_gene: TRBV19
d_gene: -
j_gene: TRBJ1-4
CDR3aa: CASSAGAVANEKLFF
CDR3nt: TGTGCCAGTAGTGCAGGTGCCGTGGCTAATGAAAAACTGTTTTTT

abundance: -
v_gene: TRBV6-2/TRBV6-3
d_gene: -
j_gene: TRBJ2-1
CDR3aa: CASSYGPGEQFF
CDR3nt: TGTGCCAGCAGTTACGGTCCGGGTGAGCAGTTCTTC

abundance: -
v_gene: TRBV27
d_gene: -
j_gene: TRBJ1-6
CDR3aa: CASSLAGHNSPLHF
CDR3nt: TGTGCCAGCAGTTTGGCAGGTCATAATTCACCCCTCCACTTT

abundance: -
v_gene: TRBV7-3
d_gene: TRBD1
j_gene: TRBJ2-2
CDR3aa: CASSSLDRDAGELFF
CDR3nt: TGTGCCAGCAGCTCCCTGGACAGGGACGCCGGGGAGCTGTTTTTT

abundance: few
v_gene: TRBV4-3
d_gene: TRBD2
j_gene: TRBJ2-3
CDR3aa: CASSLSLAGLTDTQYF
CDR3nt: TGCGCCAGCAGCCTATCACTAGCGGGGCTCACAGATACGCAGTATTTT

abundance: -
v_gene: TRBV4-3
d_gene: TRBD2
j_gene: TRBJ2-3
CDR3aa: CASSLLEVAGGRADTQYF
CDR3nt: TGCGCCAGCAGCCTCCTAGAAGTAGCGGGGGGGCGCGCAGATACGCAGTATTTT

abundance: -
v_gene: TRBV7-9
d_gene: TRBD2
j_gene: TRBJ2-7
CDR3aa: CASSTGTSGGYYEQYF
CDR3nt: TGTGCCAGCAGCACCGGGACTAGCGGGGGATACTACGAGCAGTACTTC

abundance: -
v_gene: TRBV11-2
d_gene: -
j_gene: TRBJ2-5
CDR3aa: CASSWTRRETQYF
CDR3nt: TGTGCCAGCAGCTGGACACGCCGGGAGACCCAGTACTTC

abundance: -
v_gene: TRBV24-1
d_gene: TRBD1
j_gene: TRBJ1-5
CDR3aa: CATSRTGEEPQHF
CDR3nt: TGTGCCACCAGCAGAACAGGGGAAGAGCCCCAGCATTTT

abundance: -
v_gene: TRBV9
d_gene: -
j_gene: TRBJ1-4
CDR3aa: CASSAGLTNEKLFF
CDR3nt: TGTGCCAGCAGCGCGGGACTGACTAATGAAAAACTGTTTTTT

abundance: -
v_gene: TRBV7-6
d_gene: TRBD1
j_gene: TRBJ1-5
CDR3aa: CASSVGTGDSNQPQHF
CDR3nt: TGTGCCAGCAGCGTAGGGACAGGAGATAGCAATCAGCCCCAGCATTTT

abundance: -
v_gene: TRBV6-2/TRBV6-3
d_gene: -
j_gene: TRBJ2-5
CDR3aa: CASSYSGQETQYF
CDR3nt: TGTGCCAGCAGTTACTCCGGCCAAGAGACCCAGTACTTC